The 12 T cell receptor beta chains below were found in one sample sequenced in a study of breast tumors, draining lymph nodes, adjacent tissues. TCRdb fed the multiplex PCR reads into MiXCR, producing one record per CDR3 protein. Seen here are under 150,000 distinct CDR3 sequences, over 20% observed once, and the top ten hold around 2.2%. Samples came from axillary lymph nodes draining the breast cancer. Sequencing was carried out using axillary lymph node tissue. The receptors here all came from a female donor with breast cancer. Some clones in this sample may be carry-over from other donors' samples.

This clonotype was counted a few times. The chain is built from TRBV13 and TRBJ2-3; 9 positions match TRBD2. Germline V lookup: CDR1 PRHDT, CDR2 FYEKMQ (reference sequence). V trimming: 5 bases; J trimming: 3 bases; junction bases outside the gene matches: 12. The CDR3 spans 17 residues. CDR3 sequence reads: CASSRAGGYLGTDTQYF. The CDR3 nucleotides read TGTGCCAGCAGCCGAGCGGGAGGTTATCTGGGGACAGATACGCAGTATTTT.

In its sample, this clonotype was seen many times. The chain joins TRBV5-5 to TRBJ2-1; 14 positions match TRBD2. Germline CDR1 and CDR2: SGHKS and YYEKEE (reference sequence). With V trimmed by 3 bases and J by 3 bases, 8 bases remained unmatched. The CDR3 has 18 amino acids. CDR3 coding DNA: TGTGCCAGCAGCTCAGGACTAGCGGGAGGATCGAACTACAATGAGCAGTTCTTC. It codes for CASSSGLAGGSNYNEQFF.

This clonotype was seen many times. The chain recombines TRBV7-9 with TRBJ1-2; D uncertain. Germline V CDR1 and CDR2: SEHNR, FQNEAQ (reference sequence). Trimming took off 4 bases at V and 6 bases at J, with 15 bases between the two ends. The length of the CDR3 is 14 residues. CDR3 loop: CASSSSVTSHGYTF. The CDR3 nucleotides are TGTGCCAGCAGCTCGTCGGTCACTTCGCATGGCTACACCTTC.

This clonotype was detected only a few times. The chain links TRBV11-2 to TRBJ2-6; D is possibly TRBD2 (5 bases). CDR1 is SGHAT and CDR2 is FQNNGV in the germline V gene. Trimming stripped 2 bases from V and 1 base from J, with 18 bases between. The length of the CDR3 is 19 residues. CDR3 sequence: CASSLIRSRGGSGANVLTF. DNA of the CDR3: TGTGCCAGCAGCTTAATTCGATCCCGTGGAGGATCTGGGGCCAACGTCCTGACTTTC.

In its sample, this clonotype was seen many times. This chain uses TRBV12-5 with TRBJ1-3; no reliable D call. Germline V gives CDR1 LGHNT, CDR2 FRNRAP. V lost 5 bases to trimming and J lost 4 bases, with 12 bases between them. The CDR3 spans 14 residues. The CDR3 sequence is CASGNTASGNTIYF. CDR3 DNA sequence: TGTGCTAGTGGTAATACCGCCTCCGGAAACACCATATATTTT. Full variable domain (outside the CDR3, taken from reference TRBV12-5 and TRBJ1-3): DARVTQTPRHKVTEMGQEVTMRCQPILGHNTVFWYRQTMMQGLELLAYFRNRAPLDDSGMPKDRFSAEMPDATLATLKIQPSEPRDSAVYFCASGNTASGNTIYFGEGSWLTVV.

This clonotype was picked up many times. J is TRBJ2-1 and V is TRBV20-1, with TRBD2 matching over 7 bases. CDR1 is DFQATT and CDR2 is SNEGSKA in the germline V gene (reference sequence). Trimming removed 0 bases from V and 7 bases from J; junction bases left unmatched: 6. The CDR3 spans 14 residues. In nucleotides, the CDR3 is TGCAGTGCTAGAGATCCCAATAGCGGGAATGAGCAGTTCTTC. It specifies CSARDPNSGNEQFF.

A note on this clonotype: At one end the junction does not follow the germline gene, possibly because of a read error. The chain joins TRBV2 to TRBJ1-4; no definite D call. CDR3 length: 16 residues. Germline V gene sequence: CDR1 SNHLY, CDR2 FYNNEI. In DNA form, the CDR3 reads TGTGCCAGTAGTGAAGTAGAGGTCTCCGGGAATGAAAAACTGGTTTTT. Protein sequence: CASSEVEVSGNEKLVF.

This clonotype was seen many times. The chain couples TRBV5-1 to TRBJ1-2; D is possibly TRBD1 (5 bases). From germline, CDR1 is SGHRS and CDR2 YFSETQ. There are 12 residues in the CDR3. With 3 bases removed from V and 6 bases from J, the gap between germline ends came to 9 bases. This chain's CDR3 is CASSSDIHGYTF. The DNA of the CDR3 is TGCGCCAGCAGCTCGGACATCCATGGCTACACCTTC. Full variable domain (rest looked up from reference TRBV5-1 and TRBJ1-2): KAGVTQTPRYLIKTRGQQVTLSCSPISGHRSVSWYQQTPGQGLQFLFEYFSETQRNKGNFPGRFSGRQFSNSRSEMNVSTLELGDSALYLCASSSDIHGYTFGSGTRLTVV.

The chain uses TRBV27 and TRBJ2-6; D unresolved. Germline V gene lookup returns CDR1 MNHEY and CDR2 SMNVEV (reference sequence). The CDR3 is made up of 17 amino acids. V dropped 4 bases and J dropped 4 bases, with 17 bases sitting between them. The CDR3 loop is CASSSTADGAGANVLTF. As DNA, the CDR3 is TGTGCCAGCAGTTCAACCGCGGACGGAGCAGGGGCCAACGTCCTGACTTTC. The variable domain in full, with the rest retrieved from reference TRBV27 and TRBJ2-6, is EAQVTQNPRYLITVTGKKLTVTCSQNMNHEYMSWYRQDPGLGLRQIYYSMNVEVTDKGDVPEGYKVSRKEKRNFPLILESPSPNQTSLYFCASSSTADGAGANVLTFGAGSRLTVL.

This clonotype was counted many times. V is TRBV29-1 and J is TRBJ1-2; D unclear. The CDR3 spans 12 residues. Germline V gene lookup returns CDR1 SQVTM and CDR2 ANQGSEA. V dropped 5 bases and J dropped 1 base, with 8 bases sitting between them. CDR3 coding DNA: TGCAGCGTTTATCGGTATAACTATGGCTACACCTTC. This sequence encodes CSVYRYNYGYTF.

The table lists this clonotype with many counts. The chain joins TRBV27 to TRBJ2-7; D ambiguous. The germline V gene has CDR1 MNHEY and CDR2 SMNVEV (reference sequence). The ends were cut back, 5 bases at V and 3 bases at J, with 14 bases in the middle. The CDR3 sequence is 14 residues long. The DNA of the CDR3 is TGTGCCAGCAGTACATATGATGGAAGCTACGAGCAGTACTTC. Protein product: CASSTYDGSYEQYF.

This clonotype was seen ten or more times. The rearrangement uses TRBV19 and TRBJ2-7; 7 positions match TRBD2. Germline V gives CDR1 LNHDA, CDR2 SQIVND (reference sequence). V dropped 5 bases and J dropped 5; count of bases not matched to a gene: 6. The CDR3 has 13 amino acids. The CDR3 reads CASSLARGDEQYF. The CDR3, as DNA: TGTGCCAGTAGTTTGGCTCGGGGGGACGAGCAGTACTTC.